This T cell receptor beta chain emerged from a study of T cells in Graves' hyperthyroidism and ophthalmopathy. Amplification targeted TCR beta CDR3 regions from RNA transcripts. TCR CDR3 underwent first-round RT-PCR with the HTBI primer set. TCRdb reprocessed the multiplex PCR reads with MiXCR, giving one entry per CDR3 protein. The table shows some 570,000 distinct CDR3 sequences, with 11% to 15% occurring only once. Used for diagnoses were clinical symptoms, serum thyroxine and TRAb, thyroid ultrasound and orbital computed tomography. This clonotype was seen repeatedly, ten times or more. Source material: blood. The TCR comes from a woman under 30 with Graves' ophthalmopathy.

In DNA form, the CDR3 reads TGTGCCAGCGGCGAGCTAGCGGGGACAGGGAAAGAGACCCAGTACTTC. Translated: CASGELAGTGKETQYF. The gene calls are TRBV7-9 and TRBJ2-5, with D possibly called TRBD1 or TRBD2 (9 bases each). V was clipped by 8 bases and J by 3 bases, with 22 bases between them. This CDR3 has 16 amino acids. CDR1 and CDR2 from the germline V gene are SEHNR and FQNEAQ (reference sequence).